A selection of T cell receptor beta chains follows, all from one sample in a study of blood T cell repertoires in COVID-19. TCRdb keeps only in-frame clones here, not all; method: immunoSEQ multiplex PCR. The data hold about 250,000 clones, with approximately 83% observed a single time. Source material: PBMCs or T cells enriched from blood (not recorded which). The receptors shown here come from a young woman who had recovered from COVID-19. CDR3s include the opening cysteine and the closing phenylalanine or tryptophan. D genes are given only for firm matches. Clone size is stated in some rows and not others, as once, few, many or a class when expanded.

D: -
size: -
J: TRBJ1-6
V: TRBV25-1
CDR3: CASMEQGKSPLHF
DNA: TGTGCCAGCATGGAACAGGGCAAATCACCCCTCCACTTT

D: TRBD1
size: -
J: TRBJ2-7
V: TRBV19
CDR3: CASSTGTGGLYEQYF
DNA: TGTGCCAGTAGTACGGGGACAGGGGGTCTCTACGAGCAGTACTTC

D: -
size: -
J: TRBJ2-7
V: TRBV5-6
CDR3: CASSTYSYEQYF
DNA: TGTGCCAGCAGCACTTACTCCTACGAGCAGTACTTC

D: TRBD1
size: -
J: TRBJ2-7
V: TRBV24-1
CDR3: CATSSRTGPYEQYF
DNA: TGTGCCACCAGTTCCCGGACAGGGCCTTACGAGCAGTACTTC

D: TRBD1
size: -
J: TRBJ1-4
V: TRBV28
CDR3: CASSRTGGRGEKLFF
DNA: TGTGCCAGCAGTCGTACAGGGGGAAGGGGTGAAAAACTGTTTTTT

D: -
size: -
J: TRBJ1-1
V: TRBV30
CDR3: CAWSVSLRNTEAFF
DNA: TGTGCCTGGAGTGTATCCCTCCGGAACACTGAAGCTTTCTTT

D: -
size: -
J: TRBJ1-2
V: TRBV6-5
CDR3: CASSYSAGANYGYTF
DNA: TGTGCCAGCAGTTACTCCGCAGGGGCAAACTATGGCTACACCTTC

D: -
size: -
J: TRBJ1-3
V: TRBV6-5
CDR3: CASSYSDRGGNTIYF
DNA: TGTGCCAGCAGTTACTCGGATAGGGGAGGAAACACCATATATTTT

D: TRBD1
size: -
J: TRBJ2-3
V: TRBV29-1
CDR3: CSVEAPDRASTDTQYF
DNA: TGCAGCGTTGAAGCGCCCGACAGGGCCAGCACAGATACGCAGTATTTT

D: -
size: -
J: TRBJ1-1
V: TRBV7-3
CDR3: CASSFQGGMNTEAFF
DNA: TGTGCCAGCAGCTTCCAGGGCGGGATGAACACTGAAGCTTTCTTT

D: TRBD1
size: -
J: TRBJ1-4
V: TRBV5-1
CDR3: CASSITGDTTNEKLFF
DNA: TGCGCCAGCAGCATTACAGGGGACACAACTAATGAAAAACTGTTTTTT

D: TRBD2
size: -
J: TRBJ2-2
V: TRBV7-3
CDR3: CASSLNWGLAGNTGELFF
DNA: TGTGCCAGCAGCTTAAACTGGGGACTAGCGGGCAACACCGGGGAGCTGTTTTTT

D: -
size: -
J: TRBJ2-3
V: TRBV12-3/TRBV12-4
CDR3: CASSSRTDTQYF
DNA: TGTGCCAGCAGTTCTCGCACAGATACGCAGTATTTT

D: -
size: -
J: TRBJ2-2
V: TRBV1
CDR3: CTSSQGSRVAGELFF
DNA: TGCACCAGCAGCCAGGGATCCAGGGTTGCCGGGGAGCTGTTTTTT

D: TRBD1
size: few
J: TRBJ1-2
V: TRBV27
CDR3: CASSLRTGKGGYTF
DNA: TGTGCCAGCAGTCTAAGGACAGGGAAGGGTGGCTACACCTTC

D: TRBD1
size: once
J: TRBJ1-4
V: TRBV7-2
CDR3: CASSLVGTGTKGEKLFF
DNA: TGTGCCAGCAGCTTAGTAGGGACAGGGACCAAGGGTGAAAAACTGTTTTTT

D: -
size: -
J: TRBJ1-4
V: TRBV9
CDR3: CASSAVGPNEKLFF
DNA: TGTGCCAGCAGCGCTGTTGGGCCTAATGAAAAACTGTTTTTT

D: TRBD1
size: -
J: TRBJ1-5
V: TRBV7-9
CDR3: CASSLAGTDSNQPQHF
DNA: TGTGCCAGCAGCTTAGCCGGGACAGATAGCAATCAGCCCCAGCATTTT

D: -
size: once
J: TRBJ1-2
V: TRBV9
CDR3: CASSVGGSFNYGYTF
DNA: TGTGCCAGCAGCGTAGGGGGCAGCTTTAACTATGGCTACACCTTC

D: TRBD2
size: -
J: TRBJ2-1
V: TRBV7-3
CDR3: CASSLSVGTSQFF
DNA: TGTGCCAGCAGCTTATCGGTGGGGACTAGTCAGTTCTTC

D: -
size: -
J: TRBJ2-7
V: TRBV7-3
CDR3: CASSLTSGAYEQYF
DNA: TGTGCCAGCAGCTTAACGTCAGGGGCGTACGAGCAGTACTTC

D: -
size: -
J: TRBJ2-2
V: TRBV7-9
CDR3: CASSFWADTGELFF
DNA: TGTGCCAGCAGCTTCTGGGCAGACACCGGGGAGCTGTTTTTT

D: -
size: -
J: TRBJ1-2
V: TRBV30
CDR3: CAWSVRRSANGYTF
DNA: TGTGCCTGGAGTGTAAGGAGGTCAGCTAATGGCTACACCTTC

D: -
size: -
J: TRBJ2-1
V: TRBV10-2
CDR3: CASSAGLADNEQFF
DNA: TGCGCCAGCAGTGCTGGGCTAGCAGACAATGAGCAGTTCTTC

D: TRBD1
size: once
J: TRBJ1-6
V: TRBV13
CDR3: CASSMTGLSNSPLHF
DNA: TGTGCCAGCAGCATGACAGGGCTAAGTAATTCACCCCTCCACTTT

D: TRBD1
size: few
J: TRBJ1-2
V: TRBV7-9
CDR3: CASSRDSYGYTF
DNA: TGTGCCAGCAGCCGGGACAGCTATGGCTACACCTTC

D: -
size: -
J: TRBJ2-1
V: TRBV6-5
CDR3: CASTGGGPSYNEQFF
DNA: TGTGCCAGTACGGGCGGAGGGCCTTCCTACAATGAGCAGTTCTTC

D: -
size: -
J: TRBJ2-5
V: TRBV6-1
CDR3: CASSEVLYREQETQYF
DNA: TGTGCCAGCAGTGAAGTCCTTTACAGAGAACAAGAGACCCAGTACTTC

D: -
size: -
J: TRBJ1-2
V: TRBV6-5
CDR3: CASSRGRYGYTF
DNA: TGTGCCTCTTCGAGAGGGCGCTATGGCTACACCTTC

D: TRBD1
size: -
J: TRBJ2-7
V: TRBV28
CDR3: CASSYTLNGTGGTEFYEQYF
DNA: TGTGCCAGCAGTTATACACTGAACGGGACAGGGGGAACGGAATTCTACGAGCAGTACTTC

D: TRBD2
size: -
J: TRBJ2-3
V: TRBV5-1
CDR3: CASSLGSGRRTDTQYF
DNA: TGCGCCAGCAGCTTGGGGAGCGGGAGGCGCACAGATACGCAGTATTTT

D: -
size: -
J: TRBJ1-2
V: TRBV12-5
CDR3: CASGTGPTPYGYTF
DNA: TGTGCTAGTGGGACAGGCCCGACCCCTTATGGCTACACCTTC

D: -
size: once
J: TRBJ1-1
V: TRBV19
CDR3: CASSEDGGTEAFF
DNA: TGTGCCAGTAGTGAAGATGGAGGCACTGAAGCTTTCTTT

D: -
size: -
J: TRBJ1-4
V: TRBV6-5
CDR3: CASSYIGLATNEKLFF
DNA: TGTGCCAGCAGTTACATCGGACTAGCAACTAATGAAAAACTGTTTTTT

D: -
size: -
J: TRBJ1-5
V: TRBV6-6
CDR3: CASRAQGNQPQHF
DNA: TGTGCCAGCCGGGCCCAGGGAAATCAGCCCCAGCATTTT

D: TRBD2
size: -
J: TRBJ2-1
V: TRBV15
CDR3: CATSRDTSGYNEQFF
DNA: TGTGCCACCAGCAGAGATACTAGCGGGTACAATGAGCAGTTCTTC

D: -
size: -
J: TRBJ1-1
V: TRBV27
CDR3: CASLGWTEAFF
DNA: TGTGCCAGTCTCGGGTGGACTGAAGCTTTCTTT

D: -
size: -
J: TRBJ2-5
V: TRBV5-6
CDR3: CASSLGSGYQETQYF
DNA: TGTGCCAGCAGCCTGGGGTCGGGGTACCAAGAGACCCAGTACTTC

D: -
size: medium-sized
J: TRBJ2-1
V: TRBV10-1
CDR3: CASSEFGGDSYNEQFF
DNA: TGCGCCAGCAGTGAGTTCGGCGGGGACTCCTACAATGAGCAGTTCTTC

D: -
size: -
J: TRBJ2-6
V: TRBV24-1
CDR3: CATSDHQSGANVLTF
DNA: TGTGCCACCAGTGACCACCAGTCTGGGGCCAACGTCCTGACTTTC

D: TRBD2
size: -
J: TRBJ2-3
V: TRBV28
CDR3: CASSSGLAGVGDTQYF
DNA: TGTGCCAGCAGTTCCGGACTAGCGGGGGTCGGAGATACGCAGTATTTT

D: TRBD1
size: -
J: TRBJ1-5
V: TRBV4-1
CDR3: CASSAIWGQGSLYSNQPQHF
DNA: TGCGCCAGCAGCGCGATTTGGGGACAGGGCTCCCTTTATAGCAATCAGCCCCAGCATTTT

D: -
size: -
J: TRBJ2-3
V: TRBV24-1
CDR3: CATSDFTAADTQYF
DNA: TGTGCCACCAGTGACTTCACGGCGGCAGATACGCAGTATTTT

D: TRBD1
size: -
J: TRBJ1-4
V: TRBV6-5
CDR3: CASSQNQGVKEKLFF
DNA: TGTGCCAGCAGTCAGAACCAGGGGGTAAAGGAAAAACTGTTTTTT

D: TRBD1
size: -
J: TRBJ2-1
V: TRBV2
CDR3: CASRYTGGDEQFF
DNA: TGTGCCAGCAGGTATACAGGGGGCGATGAGCAGTTCTTC

D: -
size: -
J: TRBJ1-5
V: TRBV19
CDR3: CASSIVQDSPYQPQHF
DNA: TGTGCCAGTAGTATAGTCCAGGATTCTCCTTACCAGCCCCAGCATTTT

D: -
size: -
J: TRBJ2-1
V: TRBV12-3/TRBV12-4
CDR3: CASRGSSYNEQFF
DNA: TGTGCCAGCAGGGGGAGCTCCTACAATGAGCAGTTCTTC

D: -
size: few
J: TRBJ1-5
V: TRBV19
CDR3: CASSLQGATSNQPQHF
DNA: TGTGCCAGTAGTCTACAGGGCGCAACCTCGAATCAGCCCCAGCATTTT

D: -
size: -
J: TRBJ1-1
V: TRBV7-2
CDR3: CASSRRSHPNTEAFF
DNA: TGTGCCAGCAGCCGTCGTTCACACCCGAACACTGAAGCTTTCTTT

D: -
size: -
J: TRBJ1-2
V: TRBV3-1/TRBV3-2
CDR3: CASSRAGGDYGYTF
DNA: TGTGCCAGCAGCCGAGCCGGGGGGGACTATGGCTACACCTTC

D: -
size: -
J: TRBJ2-3
V: TRBV28
CDR3: CASSLVGSSTDTQYF
DNA: TGTGCCAGCAGTCTGGTGGGCTCCAGCACAGATACGCAGTATTTT

D: TRBD1
size: -
J: TRBJ1-2
V: TRBV5-4
CDR3: CASSLGRDRVNGYTF
DNA: TGTGCCAGCAGCTTGGGCCGGGACAGGGTGAATGGCTACACCTTC

D: TRBD2
size: -
J: TRBJ2-3
V: TRBV13
CDR3: CASSGGLAGDTDTQYF
DNA: TGTGCCAGCAGCGGGGGACTAGCGGGAGACACAGATACGCAGTATTTT